Presented here are 29 T cell receptor beta chains from one specimen sequenced in a study of blood T cell repertoires in COVID-19. The table came from immunoSEQ multiplex PCR; TCRdb's copy has only in-frame clones and leaves some out. The profile shows approximately 340,000 clones, around 82% of them singletons. The sample consisted of peripheral blood. The receptors were gathered from a man aged 25 to 45 with active or convalescent COVID-19.

This clone is judged medium-sized. This sequence joins TRBV7-2 and TRBJ2-2; D possibly corresponds to TRBD2 (5 bases). CDR3 size: 16 residues. The V end was cut by 4 bases, the J end by 5 bases, with 17 bases between. CDR1 is SGHTA, CDR2 FQGNSA, per germline. CDR3 region: CASSSRLRTGTGELFF. CDR3 DNA: TGTGCCAGCAGCTCTAGACTCAGGACGGGGACCGGGGAGCTGTTTTTT.

This chain links TRBV7-2 with TRBJ1-5; no clear D gene. V lost 5 bases and J lost 5, with 10 bases in between. This CDR3 contains 13 residues. Germline V gene sequence: CDR1 SGHTA, CDR2 FQGNSA. The CDR3 here is CASSPRRDQPQHF. As DNA, the CDR3 is TGTGCCAGCAGCCCCCGTCGTGATCAGCCCCAGCATTTT.

The J gene is TRBJ2-6, the V gene TRBV11-3, with 7 bases identical to TRBD2. The J segment lost 2 bases and the V segment lost 1 base, leaving 2 bases of the junction unmatched. Germline-derived CDR1 and CDR2 are SGHNT and YENEEA. This CDR3 contains 16 residues. CDR3 sequence reads: CASSLGRGAGANVLTF. In DNA form, the CDR3 reads TGTGCCAGCAGCTTAGGCCGGGGGGCTGGGGCCAACGTCCTGACTTTC.

The rearrangement uses TRBV27 and TRBJ1-2; 8 bases line up with TRBD1. CDR1 and CDR2 from the germline V gene are MNHEY and SMNVEV (reference sequence). V gave up 8 bases and J gave up 4 bases; unmatched junction bases: 12. The CDR3 covers 15 residues. CDR3 coding DNA: TGTGCCAGCTCCTGGTCCGGGACAGGTGGCTATGGCTACACCTTC. This codes for CASSWSGTGGYGYTF.

Comments on this clone: Additional DNA sequences in this sample encode the identical CDR3. V gene TRBV5-1 combines with J gene TRBJ2-1; D not resolved. CDR3 size: 12 residues. V lost 0 bases to trimming and J lost 6 bases, with 4 bases between them. Germline CDR1 and CDR2: SGHRS and YFSETQ. CDR3 sequence reads: CASSLAGNEQFF. DNA for the CDR3: TGCGCCAGCAGCTTGGCCGGCAATGAGCAGTTCTTC.

The V call is TRBV4-3, the J call TRBJ2-7; 7 bases are shared with TRBD1. Germline V gene lookup returns CDR1 LGHNA and CDR2 YSLEER. The V gene end was trimmed by 4 bases and the J gene end by 1 base; junction bases not matched to a gene: 7. The CDR3 contains 15 residues. CDR3 protein: CASSLHRGQSYEQYF. The CDR3 DNA sequence: TGCGCCAGCAGCCTACACAGGGGACAGTCCTACGAGCAGTACTTC.

The rearrangement links TRBV6-5 to TRBJ1-6; 9 bases fit TRBD1. This CDR3 is built from 15 residues. Trimming took 4 bases from V and 9 from J; bases not matched to a gene: 7. The germline V gene has CDR1 MNHEY and CDR2 SVGAGI. The CDR3 spells CASSLRTGVFSPLHF. CDR3 bases: TGTGCCAGCAGTTTACGGACAGGGGTTTTTTCACCCCTCCACTTT.

V usage is TRBV9 and J usage is TRBJ2-1; TRBD1 aligns across 9 bases. Germline V gene lookup returns CDR1 SGDLS and CDR2 YYNGEE. The CDR3 covers 15 residues. The V gene end was trimmed by 4 bases and the J gene end by 8 bases; junction bases not matched to a gene: 10. The CDR3 nucleotides are TGTGCCAGCAGCCCCCTTCCGGGACAGGGAGATGAGCAGTTCTTC. Its protein product is CASSPLPGQGDEQFF.

The table lists this clone with a count of one. The chain recombines TRBV19 with TRBJ2-1; 11 nucleotides match TRBD2. The CDR3 loop spans 14 amino acids. V dropped 6 bases and J dropped 7; count of bases not matched to a gene: 5. Germline V gives CDR1 LNHDA, CDR2 SQIVND (reference sequence). CDR3 sequence: CASRELAGENEQFF. CDR3 DNA: TGTGCCAGTAGGGAACTAGCGGGGGAAAATGAGCAGTTCTTC. Based on the CDR3 plus reference TRBV19 and TRBJ2-1, the full variable domain is DGGITQSPKYLFRKEGQNVTLSCEQNLNHDAMYWYRQDPGQGLRLIYYSQIVNDFQKGDIAEGYSVSREKKESFPLTVTSAQKNPTAFYLCASRELAGENEQFFGPGTRLTVL.

V gene TRBV4-1 combines with J gene TRBJ2-5, with D uncertain. V was shortened by 11 bases and J by 1 base, with 14 bases between the two germline ends. CDR1 and CDR2 from the germline V gene are MGHRA and YSYEKL. The CDR3 consists of 13 residues. Written as DNA, the CDR3 is TGCGCCGCCCTATCTAGAGCCCAAGAGACCCAGTACTTC. Protein sequence: CAALSRAQETQYF.

The rearrangement joins TRBV4-1 to TRBJ1-1; D perhaps matches TRBD1 (6 bases). The V gene's germline CDR1 is MGHRA and CDR2 YSYEKL. This CDR3 has 15 amino acids. Trimming pared 4 bases from V and 0 bases from J, leaving 12 bases between. CDR3 region: CASSLPRGLNTEAFF. CDR3 nucleotides: TGCGCCAGCAGCCTCCCGAGGGGGTTGAACACTGAAGCTTTCTTT.

This clone has just one count. The chain has TRBV30 and TRBJ2-7; TRBD2 aligns across 8 bases. The length of the CDR3 is 13 residues. The V and J ends lost 8 bases and 7 bases, in that order; junction bases with no gene match: 13. Germline V CDR1 and CDR2: GTSNPN, SVGIG (reference sequence). This chain's CDR3 is CAAAGLVEGEQYF. For the CDR3, the DNA is TGTGCCGCCGCGGGACTAGTTGAGGGAGAGCAGTACTTC.

This clone was observed a handful of times. The V gene is TRBV5-4, the J gene TRBJ1-1, with a weak D call TRBD1 (5 bases). CDR1 is SGHNT and CDR2 is YYREEE in the germline V gene (reference sequence). This CDR3 is built from 13 residues. Trimming removed 0 bases at V and 8 bases at J, with 11 bases between. The DNA of the CDR3 is TGTGCCAGCAGCTTGGAACGCCGACAGGAAGCTTTCTTT. Its protein is CASSLERRQEAFF.

The chain recombines TRBV7-3 with TRBJ2-3; possible D gene TRBD2, 7 bases. CDR1 and CDR2 from the germline V gene are SGHTA and FQGTGA. The V gene lost 5 bases and the J gene lost 6 bases, with 18 bases spanning the gap. The length of the CDR3 is 15 residues. CDR3 coding DNA: TGTGCCAGCAGCCTGATGAGGGGGGGCTACGATACGCAGTATTTT. Its protein is CASSLMRGGYDTQYF.

The CDR3 sequence is CASSPMPEKGDIQYF. Written as DNA, the CDR3 is TGTGCCAGCAGCCCAATGCCCGAAAAAGGAGACATTCAGTACTTC. The chain uses TRBV7-9 and TRBJ2-4; D is unclear. The CDR3 totals 15 residues. V lost 5 bases, J lost 8 bases, and 19 bases lay in between. Germline lookup yields CDR1 SEHNR and CDR2 FQNEAQ (reference sequence).

The CDR3 is CASSLELARDTQYF. The DNA for the CDR3 is TGTGCCAGCAGCTTAGAACTAGCGAGAGATACGCAGTATTTT. This rearrangement joins TRBV7-2 to TRBJ2-3; 7 bases align to TRBD2. The ends lost 1 base at V and 5 bases at J; junction bases unmatched: 3. CDR3 size: 14 residues. Germline V CDR1 and CDR2: SGHTA, FQGNSA.

This clone was counted between two and nine times. The J gene is TRBJ2-2, the V gene TRBV25-1, with D tentatively TRBD2 (5 bases). The CDR3 is made up of 14 amino acids. Germline values: CDR1 MGHDK, CDR2 SYGVNS. V gave up 0 bases and J gave up 4 bases, with 6 bases separating them. DNA of the CDR3: TGTGCCAGCAGTGAATATGCGGGCACCGGGGAGCTGTTTTTT. Protein product: CASSEYAGTGELFF.

The CDR3 protein is CASSRPRTGGYEQYF. The CDR3 DNA reads as TGTGCCAGCAGCCGCCCAAGGACAGGGGGCTACGAGCAGTACTTC. The rearrangement joins TRBV7-9 to TRBJ2-7, with 10 bases lining up with TRBD1. Per the germline V gene, CDR1 is SEHNR and CDR2 is FQNEAQ (reference sequence). CDR3 length equals 15 residues. The V and J ends lost 5 bases and 3 bases, in that order; junction bases with no gene match: 7.

CDR3 bases: TGTGCCAGCAGTTACACTGGGCAGGGGGCTGGTGAAAAACTGTTTTTT. As protein: CASSYTGQGAGEKLFF. J is TRBJ1-4 and V is TRBV6-6, with 8 nucleotides matching TRBD1. Germline loops: CDR1 MNHNY, CDR2 SVGAGI (reference sequence). Trimming cost V 2 bases and J 7 bases; bases outside gene matches: 9. The CDR3 loop spans 16 amino acids.

The chain links TRBV19 to TRBJ2-3, with 9 bases fitting TRBD2. This CDR3 is 11 amino acids long. V shed 8 bases and J 9 bases; nucleotides not matched to a gene: 3. Germline lookup yields CDR1 LNHDA and CDR2 SQIVND (reference sequence). The CDR3 DNA sequence: TGTGCCAGTGGCGGACTAGCGACGCAGTATTTT. Translating gives CASGGLATQYF.

The chain couples TRBV24-1 to TRBJ2-5; TRBD2 agrees at 8 bases. Germline V gene lookup returns CDR1 KGHDR and CDR2 SFDVKD. Trimming cost V 4 bases and J 5 bases; bases outside gene matches: 8. The CDR3 runs 15 residues. CDR3 in DNA: TGTGCCACCAGTGAGGGAGCGGGGGTGGAGGAGACCCAGTACTTC. Amino acids: CATSEGAGVEETQYF.

This clone was detected a few times. The rearrangement uses TRBV9 and TRBJ2-5; a possible D gene is TRBD1 (6 bases). Germline V gene data show CDR1 as SGDLS and CDR2 as YYNGEE. The ends were cut back, 4 bases at V and 4 bases at J, with 14 bases in the middle. This CDR3 region has 14 residues. CDR3 amino acids: CASSQAGQRETQYF. The CDR3 nucleotides read TGTGCCAGCAGCCAAGCTGGACAGAGAGAGACCCAGTACTTC.

The V call is TRBV14, the J call TRBJ1-3; D unresolved. CDR1 is SGHDN, CDR2 FVKESK, per germline. V lost 3 bases to trimming and J lost 0 bases, with 15 bases between them. This CDR3 contains 17 residues. CDR3 coding DNA: TGTGCCAGCAGCCAGCGACGGGCCGAGGGCTCTGGAAACACCATATATTTT. Its protein product is CASSQRRAEGSGNTIYF.

The J gene is TRBJ1-1, the V gene TRBV10-3; no reliable D call. The CDR3 runs to 16 residues. The germline V gene has CDR1 ENHRY and CDR2 SYGVKD. V gave up 0 bases and J gave up 1 base, with 12 bases separating them. The CDR3 is CAISESGEDGNTEAFF. CDR3 coding DNA: TGTGCCATCAGTGAGTCCGGGGAAGACGGGAACACTGAAGCTTTCTTT.

In this sample, this clone turned up a few times. This rearrangement joins TRBV7-9 to TRBJ2-5; tentative D call: TRBD1 (5 bases). This CDR3 has 13 amino acids. Germline assignment: CDR1 SEHNR and CDR2 FQNEAQ (reference sequence). V lost 7 bases and J lost 5, with 14 bases in between. The CDR3 DNA reads as TGTGCCAGCAACCCAGGGATAAGTGAGACCCAGTACTTC. It specifies CASNPGISETQYF.

V gene TRBV9 combines with J gene TRBJ1-2; D gene unclear. Germline CDR1 and CDR2: SGDLS and YYNGEE. V was cut by 0 bases and J by 7 bases, with 13 bases left in between. The CDR3 extends over 14 amino acids. The CDR3 coding sequence is TGTGCCAGCAGCGTAGGACTCCTCGAGGGTGGCTACACCTTC. It translates to CASSVGLLEGGYTF.

This clone was counted a few times. The chain joins TRBV9 to TRBJ1-5; TRBD1 agrees at 7 bases. Germline V gene sequence: CDR1 SGDLS, CDR2 YYNGEE. The ends lost 1 base at V and 11 bases at J; junction bases unmatched: 18. The CDR3 consists of 17 residues. The CDR3 sequence is CASSVIEGGALSWSQHF. The CDR3 bases are TGTGCCAGCAGCGTAATAGAAGGGGGCGCACTATCATGGTCCCAGCATTTT. Variable domain in full (rest from reference TRBV9 and TRBJ1-5): DSGVTQTPKHLITATGQRVTLRCSPRSGDLSVYWYQQSLDQGLQFLIQYYNGEERAKGNILERFSAQQFPDLHSELNLSSLELGDSALYFCASSVIEGGALSWSQHFGDGTRLSIL.

This clone was counted only a few times. The chain links TRBV7-3 to TRBJ1-5; TRBD1 matches 8 bases. In germline, CDR1 is SGHTA, CDR2 FQGTGA. J gave up 7 bases and V 5 bases, and 7 bases lay outside the gene matches. The CDR3 is made up of 14 amino acids. The CDR3 region is CASSEAGTGQPQHF. The CDR3 bases are TGTGCCAGCAGCGAAGCCGGGACAGGCCAGCCCCAGCATTTT.

This chain joins TRBV27 and TRBJ2-3; D is possibly TRBD2 (7 bases). CDR3 length: 23 residues. Trimming took 0 bases from V and 0 from J, leaving 31 bases between them. Germline CDR1 and CDR2: MNHEY and SMNVEV (reference sequence). DNA for the CDR3: TGTGCCAGCAGTTTATCCGTTTGGGAGGGGGTTGGTAAAGCCACTACTAGCACAGATACGCAGTATTTT. Protein: CASSLSVWEGVGKATTSTDTQYF.